These 10 T cell receptor beta chains share one sample of origin, sequenced in a study of cytomegalovirus exposure and HLA in healthy donors. PCR was performed using 60 Vbeta and 13 Jbeta primers. Method: immunoSEQ multiplex PCR; TCRdb's copy keeps in-frame clones and lacks some. Of approximately 170,000 clones in the sample, 60% to 85% were seen once. Sequenced: PBMCs. These receptors were obtained from a female donor in good health and CMV-seronegative.

V and J are TRBV7-2 and TRBJ1-6, with 9 bases fitting TRBD1. The CDR3 spans 15 residues. V lost 5 bases to trimming and J lost 10 bases; unmatched junction nucleotides: 9. Germline-derived CDR1 and CDR2 are SGHTA and FQGNSA. CDR3 region: CASSPRGQGSSPLHF. CDR3 DNA sequence: TGTGCCAGCAGCCCCCGGGGACAGGGTAGCTCACCCCTCCACTTT.

This clone was counted only a few times. V usage is TRBV5-6 and J usage is TRBJ1-5, with 7 bases identical to TRBD1. CDR3 length equals 15 residues. Per germline, CDR1 SGHDT and CDR2 YYEEEE. Unmatched junction bases numbered 9, after V lost 3 bases and J lost 6 bases. The CDR3 is CASSSRQGWSQPQHF. As DNA, the CDR3 is TGTGCCAGCAGCTCCCGACAGGGTTGGAGTCAGCCCCAGCATTTT.

This chain links TRBV7-2 with TRBJ1-1; D gene ambiguous. CDR1 and CDR2 (germline): SGHTA, FQGNSA. The CDR3 has 13 amino acids. V was shortened by 5 bases and J by 5 bases, with 12 bases between the two germline ends. The CDR3 DNA sequence: TGTGCCAGCAGCCCTGGCGGCCGGACTGAAGCTTTCTTT. Translated, it gives CASSPGGRTEAFF.

The chain is built from TRBV7-9 and TRBJ1-5; the D gene is possibly TRBD1 (5 bases). V was shortened by 9 bases and J by 5 bases, with 11 bases between the two germline ends. From germline, CDR1 is SEHNR and CDR2 FQNEAQ (reference sequence). This CDR3 is built from 12 residues. CDR3 sequence reads: CASSWGDQPQHF. In DNA, the CDR3 is TGTGCCAGTTCGTGGGGCGATCAGCCCCAGCATTTT.

This clone was found a few times. The genes are TRBV6-6 and TRBJ1-1; weak D call: TRBD1 (5 bases). CDR3 length equals 12 residues. V lost 2 bases to trimming and J lost 7 bases, with 8 bases between them. Looked up from germline, CDR1 is MNHNY and CDR2 is SVGAGI (reference sequence). The CDR3 region has the DNA TGTGCCAGCAGTTACGGCAGGGATGAAGCTTTCTTT. Its translation is CASSYGRDEAFF.

This clone was observed a few times. The chain is built from TRBV11-3 and TRBJ1-5; 7 positions agree with TRBD1. This CDR3 contains 19 residues. V lost 4 bases and J lost 0; bases outside the gene matches: 15. Per germline, CDR1 SGHNT and CDR2 YENEEA. This CDR3 is CASSSLGGTAKYSNQPQHF. CDR3 bases: TGTGCCAGCAGCTCGCTCGGCGGGACAGCAAAGTATAGCAATCAGCCCCAGCATTTT.

V gene TRBV29-1 combines with J gene TRBJ1-4; no clear D gene. This CDR3 spans 14 amino acids. The germline V and J ends were trimmed by 4 bases and 2 bases, with 11 bases remaining between them. Germline values: CDR1 SQVTM, CDR2 ANQGSEA. The CDR3 region is CSVGASGTNEKLFF. CDR3 nucleotide sequence: TGCAGCGTTGGAGCTTCCGGGACTAATGAAAAACTGTTTTTT.

The chain uses TRBV9 and TRBJ2-1, with 8 bases matching TRBD2. The V gene's germline CDR1 is SGDLS and CDR2 YYNGEE. With V trimmed by 5 bases and J by 7 bases, 8 bases remained unmatched. This CDR3 comprises 14 residues. CDR3 in DNA: TGTGCCAGCAGTCTCGGGACTAGTTTGAATGAGCAGTTCTTC. Translation gives CASSLGTSLNEQFF.

The CDR3 coding sequence is TGTGCCTGGAGTGTACCCAGGGGGCCCGACAAAAACATTCAGTACTTC. This sequence encodes CAWSVPRGPDKNIQYF. The chain is built from TRBV30 and TRBJ2-4; TRBD1 aligns across 8 bases. The length of the CDR3 is 16 residues. After removal of 0 bases from V and 3 bases from J, the junction contained 7 bases not matched to a gene. The germline CDR1 and CDR2 sequences are GTSNPN and SVGIG (reference sequence).

The chain recombines TRBV15 with TRBJ2-3; 7 bases align to TRBD1. After removal of 1 base from V and 0 bases from J, the junction contained 4 bases not matched to a gene. This CDR3 spans 16 amino acids. Germline V lookup: CDR1 LNHNV, CDR2 YYDKDF (reference sequence). The chain's CDR3 is CATSRGQGVSTDTQYF. For the CDR3, the DNA is TGTGCCACCAGCAGAGGGCAGGGGGTCAGCACAGATACGCAGTATTTT. The full variable domain, its missing parts supplied by reference TRBV15 and TRBJ2-3, is DAMVIQNPRYQVTQFGKPVTLSCSQTLNHNVMYWYQQKSSQAPKLLFHYYDKDFNNEADTPDNFQSRRPNTSFCFLDIRSPGLGDTAMYLCATSRGQGVSTDTQYFGPGTRLTVL.